The 23 T cell receptor beta chains reported below all come from one sample, sequenced in a study of early T cells in non-severe SARS-CoV-2 infection. TCRdb independently ran MiXCR on the 5' RACE reads; one entry per CDR3 protein. The table lists 20,000 to 30,000 distinct CDR3 sequences, about 4.6% of them singletons, with 10% in the top ten. The sequencing input was whole blood. Receptors were obtained from an adult who was a healthcare worker with PCR-confirmed SARS-CoV-2 infection or an uninfected control (not recorded which).

The chain links TRBV5-4 to TRBJ2-1; 9 bases align to TRBD2. CDR3 length: 20 residues. Germline CDR1 SGHNT, CDR2 YYREEE (reference sequence). The V and J ends lost 6 bases and 3 bases, in that order; junction bases with no gene match: 22. CDR3 region: CASTPGLRLAGPRLYNEQFF. For the CDR3, the DNA is TGTGCCAGCACCCCGGGCCTTAGGCTAGCGGGACCACGGCTCTACAATGAGCAGTTCTTC. Using reference TRBV5-4 and TRBJ2-1 for the parts outside the CDR3, the full variable domain is ETGVTQSPTHLIKTRGQQVTLRCSSQSGHNTVSWYQQALGQGPQFIFQYYREEENGRGNFPPRFSGLQFPNYSSELNVNALELDDSALYLCASTPGLRLAGPRLYNEQFFGPGTRLTVL.

This clonotype has just a few counts. This rearrangement joins TRBV28 to TRBJ2-5, with D perhaps given as TRBD1 or TRBD2 (5 bases each). Trimming pared 5 bases from V and 7 bases from J, leaving 8 bases between. The V gene's germline CDR1 is MDHEN and CDR2 SYDVKM. This CDR3 is built from 11 residues. As DNA, the CDR3 is TGTGCCAGCAGTCCGAGGGGGACCCAGTACTTC. It encodes CASSPRGTQYF.

This clonotype was counted at least ten times. The genes are TRBV7-2 and TRBJ2-1, with D tentatively TRBD1 (5 bases). This CDR3 is 12 amino acids long. CDR1 is SGHTA, CDR2 FQGNSA, per germline. V was clipped by 1 base and J by 9 bases, with 7 bases between them. The CDR3 loop reads CASSLDRSEQFF. Here the CDR3 DNA reads TGTGCCAGCAGCTTAGACAGGAGTGAGCAGTTCTTC. Full variable domain (remainder filled in from reference TRBV7-2 and TRBJ2-1): GAGVSQSPSNKVTEKGKDVELRCDPISGHTALYWYRQSLGQGLEFLIYFQGNSAPDKSGLPSDRFSAERTGGSVSTLTIQRTQQEDSAVYLCASSLDRSEQFFGPGTRLTVL.

This clonotype was recorded many times. This chain connects TRBV7-6 to TRBJ1-2, with a possible D match to TRBD1 (6 bases). The CDR3 spans 17 residues. From germline, CDR1 is SGHVS and CDR2 FNYEAQ. V was shortened by 1 base and J by 8 bases, with 23 bases between the two germline ends. In nucleotides, the CDR3 is TGTGCCAGCAGCTTAGTTTTCCGGGACACATCTAAGGCAGGCTACACCTTC. Translation gives CASSLVFRDTSKAGYTF. Complete variable domain (other parts from reference TRBV7-6 and TRBJ1-2): GAGVSQSPRYKVTKRGQDVALRCDPISGHVSLYWYRQALGQGPEFLTYFNYEAQQDKSGLPNDRFSAERPEGSISTLTIQRTEQRDSAMYRCASSLVFRDTSKAGYTFGSGTRLTVV.

The sample holds many counts of this clonotype. The chain combines TRBV28 with TRBJ2-4; no clear D. Germline V gene lookup returns CDR1 MDHEN and CDR2 SYDVKM. V lost 5 bases to trimming and J lost 0 bases, with 8 bases between them. The CDR3 spans 14 residues. CDR3 nucleotides: TGTGCCAGCAGTATCCCTCGAGCCAAAAACATTCAGTACTTC. As protein: CASSIPRAKNIQYF.

This clonotype was detected many times. DNA for the CDR3: TGTGCCAGCAGTGAATTGTCGAACAGCAACGTCCTGACTTTC. Protein sequence: CASSELSNSNVLTF. V is TRBV25-1 and J is TRBJ2-6; D remains ambiguous. The length of the CDR3 is 14 residues. Trimming stripped 1 base from V and 9 bases from J, with 10 bases between. Per the germline V gene, CDR1 is MGHDK and CDR2 is SYGVNS. The full variable domain, in which reference TRBV25-1 and TRBJ2-6 provide the parts outside the CDR3, is EADIYQTPRYLVIGTGKKITLECSQTMGHDKMYWYQQDPGMELHLIHYSYGVNSTEKGDLSSESTVSRIRTEHFPLTLESARPSHTSQYLCASSELSNSNVLTFGAGSRLTVL.

Many counts were recorded for this clonotype. CDR3 bases: TGCAGTGCTAGAGACCCGGCCCGAGAGACCCAGTACTTC. This gives the protein CSARDPARETQYF. The gene calls are TRBV20-1 and TRBJ2-5; no reliable D call. The CDR3 loop spans 13 amino acids. V was cut by 0 bases and J by 4 bases, with 9 bases left in between. Germline V gene lookup returns CDR1 DFQATT and CDR2 SNEGSKA (reference sequence).

The CDR3 DNA follows: TGTGCCAGCAGCCTCGGGACTAGTCAAGGCGCTGAGCAGTTCTTC. This encodes CASSLGTSQGAEQFF. The chain joins TRBV3-2 to TRBJ2-1; the D segment call TRBD2 is taken from the table without a DNA check. TRBV3-2 is a listed pseudogene. This CDR3 is built from 15 residues.

In its sample, this clonotype is medium-sized. The chain has TRBV18 and TRBJ1-1, with no clear D. V gave up 5 bases and J gave up 1 base, with 5 bases separating them. This CDR3 is 12 amino acids long. CDR1 KGHSH and CDR2 LQKENI come from the germline V gene. The CDR3 bases are TGTGCCAGCTCAGTGGGGAACACTGAAGCTTTCTTT. Encoded protein: CASSVGNTEAFF.

This clonotype has at least ten counts. The chain couples TRBV5-1 to TRBJ2-1; either TRBD1 or TRBD2 may fit D (5 bases each). This CDR3 has 15 residues. Between the trimmed V and J ends, which lost 2 bases and 8 bases, there was a span of 17 bases. CDR1 SGHRS and CDR2 YFSETQ come from the germline V gene. The CDR3: CASSLGTPDRDEQFF. DNA of the CDR3: TGCGCCAGCAGCTTAGGGACCCCCGACCGGGATGAGCAGTTCTTC. Full variable domain (remainder filled in from reference TRBV5-1 and TRBJ2-1): KAGVTQTPRYLIKTRGQQVTLSCSPISGHRSVSWYQQTPGQGLQFLFEYFSETQRNKGNFPGRFSGRQFSNSRSEMNVSTLELGDSALYLCASSLGTPDRDEQFFGPGTRLTVL.

This clonotype was detected ten times or more. V and J are TRBV19 and TRBJ2-6, with 8 bases that match TRBD1. The CDR3 totals 15 residues. Germline CDR1 is LNHDA and CDR2 is SQIVND (reference sequence). After removal of 5 bases from V and 4 bases from J, the junction contained 4 bases not matched to a gene. The CDR3 DNA is TGTGCCAGTAGTCCAGGGGGCGGAGGGGCCAACGTCCTGACTTTC. This gives the protein CASSPGGGGANVLTF.

This clonotype appeared a few times. With a much larger clone just one base away, this may be a read error. This chain joins TRBV25-1 and TRBJ2-4, with D perhaps matching TRBD1 (6 bases). In germline, CDR1 is MGHDK, CDR2 SYGVNS. The CDR3 contains 13 residues. The CDR3 bases are TGTGTCAGCAGTGAAAGGGGGAAAAACATTCAGTACTTC. Protein sequence: CVSSERGKNIQYF.

This clonotype was seen at least ten times. The genes are TRBV28 and TRBJ2-3; 10 nucleotides agree with TRBD2. V gave up 2 bases and J gave up 4 bases; unmatched junction bases: 9. In germline, CDR1 is MDHEN, CDR2 SYDVKM. The CDR3 has 17 residues. CDR3 sequence reads: CASSLTPLAGVADTQYF. The CDR3 nucleotides are TGTGCCAGCAGTTTAACCCCCCTAGCGGGAGTTGCAGATACGCAGTATTTT.

This clonotype was observed at least ten times. Here the CDR3 DNA reads TGTGCCAGCACCGCCGGGACCCTCCTCGAGCAGTACTTC. Translation: CASTAGTLLEQYF. This rearrangement joins TRBV6-6 to TRBJ2-7; D tentatively fits TRBD1 or TRBD2 (5 bases each). Trimming took off 7 bases at V and 6 bases at J, with 16 bases between the two ends. Per germline, CDR1 MNHNY and CDR2 SVGAGI (reference sequence). CDR3 length: 13 residues.

The table lists this clonotype with a few counts. The rearrangement links TRBV12-3 or TRBV12-4 to TRBJ2-5; no clear D. Trimming cost V 1 base and J 5 bases, with 8 bases left between them. CDR3 size: 13 residues. The CDR3 DNA follows: TGTGCCAGCAGTTTAGGTCCGATGGAGACCCAGTACTTC. Protein product: CASSLGPMETQYF.

This clonotype showed up many times. The chain has TRBV7-8 and TRBJ2-3; D is uncertain. V was shortened by 5 bases and J by 8 bases, with 20 bases between the two germline ends. CDR3 length equals 15 residues. CDR1 is SGHVS, CDR2 FQNEAQ, per germline. CDR3 in amino acids: CASSRLSGGPGTQYF. In DNA form, the CDR3 reads TGTGCCAGCAGCCGACTCTCGGGCGGCCCGGGTACGCAGTATTTT.

The table lists this clonotype with many counts. The chain uses TRBV5-1 and TRBJ2-5; 10 bases line up with TRBD2. Germline V gene sequence: CDR1 SGHRS, CDR2 YFSETQ. This CDR3 has 16 residues. V was clipped by 6 bases and J by 5 bases; unmatched bases: 13. The CDR3 region is CASIQGTSGKRETQYF. In nucleotides, the CDR3 is TGCGCCAGCATACAGGGAACTAGCGGGAAGAGGGAGACCCAGTACTTC.

This clonotype was counted ten times or more. Here the CDR3 DNA reads TGTGCCAGCAGCTTAGGACACTTGAGGGGGCACGAGCAGTACTTC. As protein: CASSLGHLRGHEQYF. V gene TRBV11-2 combines with J gene TRBJ2-7, with 7 bases fitting TRBD1. The CDR3 length is 15 residues. The V segment lost 1 base and the J segment 5 bases; nucleotides outside the gene matches: 8. Germline V gene lookup returns CDR1 SGHAT and CDR2 FQNNGV.

Ten or more counts support this clonotype. The chain is built from TRBV28 and TRBJ2-5; 9 bases map to TRBD1. The germline gives CDR1 MDHEN, CDR2 SYDVKM. V lost 5 bases and J lost 4; bases outside the gene matches: 11. The CDR3 runs 16 residues. The CDR3 DNA reads TGTGCCAGCAGTCATACCGGGACAGGGTACGGAGAGACCCAGTACTTC. Its translation is CASSHTGTGYGETQYF. Full variable domain (rest looked up from reference TRBV28 and TRBJ2-5): DVKVTQSSRYLVKRTGEKVFLECVQDMDHENMFWYRQDPGLGLRLIYFSYDVKMKEKGDIPEGYSVSREKKERFSLILESASTNQTSMYLCASSHTGTGYGETQYFGPGTRLLVL.

This clonotype was seen a few times. The chain joins TRBV7-9 to TRBJ2-1, with D perhaps TRBD1 (8 bases). CDR1 is SEHNR and CDR2 is FQNEAQ in the germline V gene (reference sequence). Trimming shortened V by 7 bases and J by 8 bases, and 21 bases separated the two germline ends. The CDR3 sequence is 15 residues long. CDR3 loop: CASNPNDRGGHEQFF. The CDR3, as DNA: TGTGCCAGCAACCCTAACGACAGGGGAGGGCATGAGCAGTTCTTC.

Only a few counts were recorded for this clonotype. The chain uses TRBV3-1 and TRBJ1-2; D ambiguous. The germline V gene has CDR1 LGHDT and CDR2 YNNKEL (reference sequence). Trimming shortened V by 4 bases and J by 4 bases, and 10 bases separated the two germline ends. The length of the CDR3 is 13 residues. This CDR3 reads CASSPSRVYGYTF. The CDR3 region has the DNA TGTGCCAGCAGCCCATCCCGGGTCTATGGCTACACCTTC. Complete variable domain (other parts from reference TRBV3-1 and TRBJ1-2): DTAVSQTPKYLVTQMGNDKSIKCEQNLGHDTMYWYKQDSKKFLKIMFSYNNKELIINETVPNRFSPKSPDKAHLNLHINSLELGDSAVYFCASSPSRVYGYTFGSGTRLTVV.

This clonotype was observed many times. The V and J genes are TRBV18 and TRBJ2-3; either TRBD1 or TRBD2 may fit D (5 bases each). Deletions cut 3 bases from V and 6 bases from J, with 13 bases between. Germline V lookup: CDR1 KGHSH, CDR2 LQKENI. The CDR3 is 14 residues long. The CDR3: CASSPGTGWDTQYF. The CDR3 region has the DNA TGTGCCAGCTCACCGGGGACGGGATGGGATACGCAGTATTTT.

This clonotype was observed many times. V and J are TRBV28 and TRBJ1-3; the D gene is possibly TRBD1 (6 bases). V was clipped by 6 bases and J by 2 bases, with 14 bases between them. Per the germline V gene, CDR1 is MDHEN and CDR2 is SYDVKM. The CDR3 consists of 15 residues. The CDR3 nucleotides read TGTGCCAGCAGACCTCCGGGGGCGACTGGAAACACCATATATTTT. Its translation is CASRPPGATGNTIYF.